Each of the 14 T cell receptor beta chains below was sequenced from the same sample in a study of T cells in tumors and immune-related adverse events. Here immunoSEQ multiplex PCR was the method, and the copy in TCRdb shows in-frame clones only, minus some. In the table there are about 20,000 clones, 90% to 95% of which are singletons. The material was lymph node tissue, obtained from a patient treated with anti-PD-1 therapy. These receptor sequences come from a female donor with metastatic renal cell carcinoma.

The chain carries TRBV15 and TRBJ2-1, with no clear D. V was shortened by 0 bases and J by 5 bases, with 11 bases between the two germline ends. Germline V gene lookup returns CDR1 LNHNV and CDR2 YYDKDF (reference sequence). The CDR3 totals 15 residues. The CDR3: CATSRDLLPHNEQFF. The CDR3 DNA sequence: TGTGCCACCAGCAGAGATCTTCTCCCCCACAATGAGCAGTTCTTC.

Here the CDR3 reads CSARPGQETQYF. In nucleotides, the CDR3 is TGCAGCGCCAGGCCAGGGCAAGAGACCCAGTACTTC. The chain combines TRBV29-1 with TRBJ2-5; TRBD1 might be the D (5 bases). Trimming shortened V by 7 bases and J by 2 bases, and 11 bases separated the two germline ends. The CDR3 length is 12 residues. Germline V gene data show CDR1 as SQVTM and CDR2 as ANQGSEA.

V usage is TRBV7-2 and J usage is TRBJ2-1; no clear D. The CDR3 consists of 13 residues. Germline assignment: CDR1 SGHTA and CDR2 FQGNSA. V was cut by 1 base and J by 7 bases, with 8 bases left in between. CDR3 sequence (DNA): TGTGCCAGCAGCTTAGTTCTGGGAAATGAGCAGTTCTTC. Translated, it gives CASSLVLGNEQFF.

This clone has a single count. The chain has TRBV6-5 and TRBJ1-2; tentatively, D is TRBD1 (6 bases). Germline V CDR1 and CDR2: MNHEY, SVGAGI. The length of the CDR3 is 16 residues. Trimming stripped 1 base from V and 8 bases from J, with 20 bases between. In nucleotides, the CDR3 is TGTGCCAGCAGTTACTGGGCTAACAGGGATTCAAGCGGCTACACCTTC. Protein sequence: CASSYWANRDSSGYTF.

Only one count was recorded for this clone. The chain joins TRBV10-2 to TRBJ2-1; 15 bases align to TRBD2. CDR3 size: 14 residues. J gave up 9 bases and V 4 bases, and 1 base lay outside the gene matches. In germline, CDR1 is WSHSY, CDR2 SAAADI. As DNA, the CDR3 is TGCGCCAGCAGTGGGACTAGCGGGAGGGGTGAGCAGTTCTTC. Its protein is CASSGTSGRGEQFF.

This clone appeared once. The rearrangement uses TRBV5-6 and TRBJ1-2, with 10 bases lining up with TRBD1. With 0 bases clipped from V and 6 bases from J, the junction kept 5 bases outside the gene matches. Germline CDR1 is SGHDT and CDR2 is YYEEEE. The CDR3 is made up of 15 amino acids. The CDR3 reads CASSLVDRGRHGYTF. The CDR3 DNA follows: TGTGCCAGCAGCTTGGTTGACAGGGGGCGTCATGGCTACACCTTC.

This sequence joins TRBV9 and TRBJ2-3, with TRBD2 identical over 12 bases. Germline V gene sequence: CDR1 SGDLS, CDR2 YYNGEE. J lost 3 bases, V lost 0 bases, and 8 bases had no gene match. The CDR3 covers 18 residues. CDR3 sequence: CASSVVASGGALTDTQYF. CDR3 coding DNA: TGTGCCAGCAGCGTAGTGGCTAGCGGGGGGGCATTAACAGATACGCAGTATTTT. Full variable domain (remainder filled in from reference TRBV9 and TRBJ2-3): DSGVTQTPKHLITATGQRVTLRCSPRSGDLSVYWYQQSLDQGLQFLIQYYNGEERAKGNILERFSAQQFPDLHSELNLSSLELGDSALYFCASSVVASGGALTDTQYFGPGTRLTVL.

The chain couples TRBV30 to TRBJ1-2, with TRBD1 as a possible D gene (5 bases). Germline values: CDR1 GTSNPN, CDR2 SVGIG (reference sequence). The CDR3 runs 14 residues. V lost 0 bases to trimming and J lost 6 bases, with 14 bases between them. CDR3 in DNA: TGTGCCTGGAGTGTTCTTATAGGGGTCGATGGCTACACCTTC. It encodes CAWSVLIGVDGYTF.

The table lists this clone with a count of one. The gene calls are TRBV18 and TRBJ1-1; 12 bases are shared with TRBD1. The CDR3 sequence is 18 residues long. The germline V gene encodes CDR1 KGHSH and CDR2 LQKENI. The V segment lost 8 bases and the J segment 1 base; nucleotides outside the gene matches: 14. The CDR3 DNA reads TGTGCCAGCCAAAGTACCGGGACAGGGGGCTGGAAGAACACTGAAGCTTTCTTT. Translation: CASQSTGTGGWKNTEAFF.

The CDR3 nucleotides are TGTGCCAGTCAGCCCTCCGGACTAGCGGGAGGCCGTCCCAATGAGCAGTTCTTC. Translated: CASQPSGLAGGRPNEQFF. The V call is TRBV19, the J call TRBJ2-1, with 14 positions matching TRBD2. Germline-derived CDR1 and CDR2 are LNHDA and SQIVND (reference sequence). This CDR3 spans 18 amino acids. V lost 8 bases, J lost 6 bases, and 15 bases stayed unmatched. Full variable domain (missing parts from reference TRBV19 and TRBJ2-1): DGGITQSPKYLFRKEGQNVTLSCEQNLNHDAMYWYRQDPGQGLRLIYYSQIVNDFQKGDIAEGYSVSREKKESFPLTVTSAQKNPTAFYLCASQPSGLAGGRPNEQFFGPGTRLTVL.

The V and J genes are TRBV6-4 and TRBJ2-5, with 8 bases fitting TRBD2. This CDR3 is built from 15 residues. CDR1 is MRHNA, CDR2 SNTAGT, per germline. V shed 9 bases, J shed 3 bases, and the junction held 12 bases outside the gene matches. CDR3 sequence (DNA): TGTGCCAGGAGGGGGACTAGTCACGACAAAGAGACCCAGTACTTC. This sequence encodes CARRGTSHDKETQYF.

The chain combines TRBV30 with TRBJ2-3; possibly TRBD1 for D (6 bases). This CDR3 contains 13 residues. CDR1 is GTSNPN, CDR2 SVGIG, per germline (reference sequence). The CDR3 nucleotides read TGTGCGGGGGCAGCGAGAGGACAAGATACGCAGTATTTT. As protein: CAGAARGQDTQYF.

Written as DNA, the CDR3 is TGTGCCAGCAGCTCCCCTGGTGAGGGGCAAGAGACCCAGTACTTC. This sequence encodes CASSSPGEGQETQYF. The chain employs TRBV11-3 and TRBJ2-5; D is perhaps TRBD1 or TRBD2 (5 bases each). Trimming removed 4 bases at V and 2 bases at J, with 14 bases between. This CDR3 comprises 15 residues. Germline assignment: CDR1 SGHNT and CDR2 YENEEA.

The chain employs TRBV11-2 and TRBJ2-1, with 9 bases lining up with TRBD2. Losses at the gene ends were 2 bases for V and 2 bases for J; bases not matched to a gene: 13. In germline, CDR1 is SGHAT, CDR2 FQNNGV. The CDR3 extends over 19 amino acids. CDR3: CASSLPRSAGGPPYNEQFF. In nucleotides, the CDR3 is TGTGCCAGCAGCTTACCTCGGTCGGCGGGAGGGCCCCCCTACAATGAGCAGTTCTTC.